Presented here are 8 T cell receptor beta chains from one specimen sequenced in a study of T cell clusters in autoimmune cytopenias. TRB amplification used approximately 250 ng of peripheral blood genomic DNA. Multiplex touch-down PCR amplified TRB using TRB-A and TRB-B pools in one tube. TCRdb re-analyzed the multiplex PCR reads; it lists each CDR3 protein once, without DNA. This sample lists more than 6,500 distinct CDR3 sequences; its ten largest clones have around 25%. Sequenced: peripheral blood. These receptors originate from a human donor with an autoimmune cytopenia or autoimmune hepatitis (not recorded which).

V gene TRBV15 combines with J gene TRBJ1-3; with no DNA, the TCRdb D assignment of TRBD1 cannot be verified. The CDR3 is 15 residues long. Germline lookup yields CDR1 LNHNV and CDR2 YYDKDF (reference sequence). The CDR3 spells CATSSRDRAGNTIYF.

The rearrangement uses TRBV7-2 and TRBJ1-5. CDR3 length: 15 residues. Per germline, CDR1 SGHTA and CDR2 FQGNSA. The CDR3 loop reads CASSSDIASNQPQHF.

This clonotype shows up as medium-sized by frequency. The chain combines TRBV6-1 with TRBJ2-3; the D call of TRBD2 rests on TCRdb alone, since no DNA is present to check it. The germline gives CDR1 MNHNS, CDR2 SASEGT. The CDR3 sequence is 18 residues long. The chain's CDR3 is CASSEDPSGGWSTDTQYF.

This chain joins TRBV20-1 and TRBJ2-3; TCRdb reports TRBD2, a call that lacks DNA to check it against. The CDR3 loop spans 14 amino acids. Germline CDR1 DFQATT, CDR2 SNEGSKA (reference sequence). The CDR3 protein is CSSSGGASTDTQYF.

The genes are TRBV18 and TRBJ1-2. CDR3 length: 13 residues. CDR1 is KGHSH and CDR2 is LQKENI in the germline V gene. The CDR3 region is CASSPPMNYGYTF.

The chain uses TRBV12-3 or TRBV12-4 and TRBJ1-6. The CDR3 extends over 15 amino acids. The CDR3 region is CASSFFLEYNSPLHF.

This sequence joins TRBV7-9 and TRBJ1-2. The CDR3 has 12 residues. CDR1 and CDR2 (germline): SEHNR, FQNEAQ (reference sequence). The CDR3 spells CASSPHLYGYTF.

The rearrangement links TRBV19 to TRBJ2-7; TCRdb outputs TRBD2, but without DNA this stays unchecked. This CDR3 spans 14 amino acids. Looked up from germline, CDR1 is LNHDA and CDR2 is SQIVND (reference sequence). The CDR3 spells CASTAGVSGYEQYF.